Detailed here is one T cell receptor (beta chain). Germline assignment: CDR1 SGHKS and CDR2 YYEKEE (reference sequence). The CDR3 is 15 residues long. V lost 3 bases, J lost 4 bases, and 4 bases stayed unmatched. The memory fraction was CD4+CD45RO+CD25- cells. Each CDR3 protein gets one entry after TCRdb re-called the 5' RACE reads with MiXCR. Of roughly 44,000 distinct CDR3 sequences in the sample, less than 30% were seen once. The V and J genes are TRBV5-5 and TRBJ1-2; 12 bases match TRBD1. This sequence originates from a female donor with breast cancer. The sequenced sample was memory CD4+ T cells sorted from a lymph node. As to subset: memory CD4+ T cells, CD4+CD45RO+CD25-. The CDR3 DNA reads TGTGCCAGCAGCTGGGGACAGGGGGCTTGCTATGGCTACACCTTC. This sequence encodes CASSWGQGACYGYTF.